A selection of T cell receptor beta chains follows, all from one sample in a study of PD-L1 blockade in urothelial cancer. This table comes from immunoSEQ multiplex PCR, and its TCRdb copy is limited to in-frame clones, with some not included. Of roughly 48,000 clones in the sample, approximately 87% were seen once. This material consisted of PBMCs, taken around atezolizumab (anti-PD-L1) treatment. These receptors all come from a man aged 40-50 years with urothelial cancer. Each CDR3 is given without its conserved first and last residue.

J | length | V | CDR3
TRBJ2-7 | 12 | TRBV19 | ASSPRLVPNEQY
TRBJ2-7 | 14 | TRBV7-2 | ASSFQTSGGIYEQY
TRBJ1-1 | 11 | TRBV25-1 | ASSGQANTEAF
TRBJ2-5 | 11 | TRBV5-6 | ASSFQGGETQY
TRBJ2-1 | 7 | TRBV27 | ATQTVEF
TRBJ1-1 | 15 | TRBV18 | ASSAGQGNLFGTEAF
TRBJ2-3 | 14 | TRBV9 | ASSVGLAGVEDTQY
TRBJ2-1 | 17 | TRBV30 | AWSGSRTSGRERYNEQF
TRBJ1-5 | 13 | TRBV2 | ASSPEGDSNQPQH
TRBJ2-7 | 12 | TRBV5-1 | ASSLLTSTYEQY
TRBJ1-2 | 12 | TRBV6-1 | ASSERWAVDGYT
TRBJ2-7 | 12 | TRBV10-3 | AISAAQEYYEQY
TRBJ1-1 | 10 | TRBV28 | ASRSDTPQAF
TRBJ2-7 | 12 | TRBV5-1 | ASSLIPSSYEQY
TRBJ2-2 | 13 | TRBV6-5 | ASRPPGGRTGELF
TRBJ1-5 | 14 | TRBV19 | ASSITLRGSNQPQH
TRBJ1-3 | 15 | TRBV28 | ASSNTGGRHSGNTIY
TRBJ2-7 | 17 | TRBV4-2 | ASSQDRGASGRAPNEQY
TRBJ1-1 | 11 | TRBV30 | AWKRSPNTEAF
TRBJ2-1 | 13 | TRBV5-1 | ASSYTSGGGNEQF
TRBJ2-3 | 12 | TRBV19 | ASTSGSTADTQY
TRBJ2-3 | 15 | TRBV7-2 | ASSLDLTSGLTDTQY
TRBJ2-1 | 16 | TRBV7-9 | ASSLPPRLAGVGNEQF
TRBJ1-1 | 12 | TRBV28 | ASSRGGQFTEAF
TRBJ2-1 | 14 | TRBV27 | ASSLSIGSGYNEQF
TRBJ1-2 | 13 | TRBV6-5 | ASSYGRTGHYGYT
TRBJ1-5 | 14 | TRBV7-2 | ASSLGGGSGNQPQH